This TCR beta chain was obtained from a study of vaccination and CD4 T cells after COVID-19. Looking at the study overall: Taking of post-vaccine samples occurred a median 72 days after dose two (range 14 to 241).

Note on this clonotype: Its antigen is undetermined.

Treatment given: roughly 10-day PBMC culture with coronavirus spike peptide pools or control peptides (ViraFEST assay). From the unexposed donor, CD4+ T cells were collected ahead of the COVID-19 pandemic (2011-2018). Under the ViraFEST approach, antigen-specific T cells were expanded with peptide pools and TCRs subsequently sequenced. Researchers used the Oncomine TCR Beta short-read assay to sequence DNA from cultured CD4+ T cells. One entry per CDR3 protein results from TCRdb running MiXCR on the PCR reads. The sample contains about 6,900 distinct CDR3 sequences, about 55% of which appear only once. Germline CDR1 and CDR2: SGHTA and FQGNSA. The J segment lost 8 bases and the V segment lost 1 base, leaving 8 bases of the junction unmatched. This CDR3 spans 15 amino acids. Study-wide findings and caveats: Reactive clone data from convalescent patients indicated a median of about 86% appearing only post-vaccination.

The chain links TRBV7-2 to TRBJ1-2; TRBD1 matches at 9 bases. Sequenced material: CD4+ T cells from blood, cultured in vitro. The TCR comes from a human donor in good health. CDR3 bases: TGTGCCAGCAGCTTAGACAACAGGGGGCGGGAGGGCTACACCTTC. Its translation is CASSLDNRGREGYTF.